This T cell receptor beta chain was documented in a study of blood T cells in healthy people across ages. This CDR3 is 15 amino acids long. The germline V gene encodes CDR1 SNHLY and CDR2 FYNNEI. PCR was performed a second time for about 6 to 11 cycles using a sample-barcoded 5' primer and a J-beta primer mix. One entry per CDR3 protein results from TCRdb running MiXCR on the 5' RACE reads. The sample yields approximately 730,000 distinct CDR3 sequences, about 42% seen once. Note on this clonotype: One end of the junction is discordant with germline, which a read error may explain.

This sequence originates from a woman aged 60-70 years in good health. The gene calls are TRBV2 and TRBJ1-2; D is possibly TRBD1 (5 bases). Sequencing used blood. CDR3 DNA sequence: TGTACCAGCAGTGAAGGGGACGGACGAGTCTATGGCTACACCTTC. Amino acid sequence: CTSSEGDGRVYGYTF.